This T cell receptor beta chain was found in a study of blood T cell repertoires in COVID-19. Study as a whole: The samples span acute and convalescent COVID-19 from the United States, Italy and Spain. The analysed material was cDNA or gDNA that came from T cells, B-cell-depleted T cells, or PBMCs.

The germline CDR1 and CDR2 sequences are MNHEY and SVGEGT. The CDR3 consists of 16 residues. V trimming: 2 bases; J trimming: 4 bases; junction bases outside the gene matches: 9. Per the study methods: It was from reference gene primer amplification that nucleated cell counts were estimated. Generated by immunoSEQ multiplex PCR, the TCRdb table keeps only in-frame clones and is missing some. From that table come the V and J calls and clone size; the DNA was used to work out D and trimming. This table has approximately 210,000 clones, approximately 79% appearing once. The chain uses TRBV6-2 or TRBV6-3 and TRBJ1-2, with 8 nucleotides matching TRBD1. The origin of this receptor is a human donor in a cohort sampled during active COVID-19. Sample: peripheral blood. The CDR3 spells CASSYHTGGYGYGYTF. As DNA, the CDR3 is TGTGCCAGCAGTTACCACACAGGGGGTTACGGCTATGGCTACACCTTC.